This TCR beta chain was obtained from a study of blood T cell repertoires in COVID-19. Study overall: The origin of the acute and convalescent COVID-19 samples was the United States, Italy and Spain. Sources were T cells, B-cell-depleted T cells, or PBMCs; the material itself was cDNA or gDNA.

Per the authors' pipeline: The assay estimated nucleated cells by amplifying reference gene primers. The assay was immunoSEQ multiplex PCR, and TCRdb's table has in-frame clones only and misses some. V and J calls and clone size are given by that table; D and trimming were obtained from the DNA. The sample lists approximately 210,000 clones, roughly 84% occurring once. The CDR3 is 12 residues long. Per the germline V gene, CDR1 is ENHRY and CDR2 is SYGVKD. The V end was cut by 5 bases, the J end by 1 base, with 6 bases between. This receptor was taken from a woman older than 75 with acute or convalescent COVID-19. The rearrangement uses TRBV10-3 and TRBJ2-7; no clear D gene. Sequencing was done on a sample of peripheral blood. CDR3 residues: CAISSSSYEQYF. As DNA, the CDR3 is TGTGCCATCAGTAGTAGTTCCTACGAGCAGTACTTC.